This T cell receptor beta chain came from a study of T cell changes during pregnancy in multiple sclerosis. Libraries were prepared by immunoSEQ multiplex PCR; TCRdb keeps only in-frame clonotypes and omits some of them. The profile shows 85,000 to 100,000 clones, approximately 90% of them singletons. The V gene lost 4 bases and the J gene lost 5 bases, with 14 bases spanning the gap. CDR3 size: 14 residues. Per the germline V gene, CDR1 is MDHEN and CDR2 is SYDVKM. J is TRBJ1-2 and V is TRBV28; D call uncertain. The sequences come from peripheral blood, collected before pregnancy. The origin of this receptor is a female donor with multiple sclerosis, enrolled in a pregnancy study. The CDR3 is CASSSRREVYGYTF. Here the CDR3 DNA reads TGTGCCAGCAGTTCCCGGCGGGAGGTGTATGGCTACACCTTC.